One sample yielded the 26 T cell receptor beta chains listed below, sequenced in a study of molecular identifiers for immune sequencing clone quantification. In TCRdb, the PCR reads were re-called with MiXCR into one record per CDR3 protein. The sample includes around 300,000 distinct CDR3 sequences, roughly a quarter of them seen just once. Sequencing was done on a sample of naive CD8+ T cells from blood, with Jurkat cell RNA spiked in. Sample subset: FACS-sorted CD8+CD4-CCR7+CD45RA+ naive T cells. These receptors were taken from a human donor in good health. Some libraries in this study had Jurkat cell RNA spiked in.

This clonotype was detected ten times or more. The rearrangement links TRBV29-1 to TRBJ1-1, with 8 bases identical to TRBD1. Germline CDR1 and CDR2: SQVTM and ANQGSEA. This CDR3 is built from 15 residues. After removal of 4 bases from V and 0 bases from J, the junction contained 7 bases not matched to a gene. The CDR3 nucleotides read TGCAGCGTTGCATGGATGGACAGGGTGAACACTGAAGCTTTCTTT. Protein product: CSVAWMDRVNTEAFF.

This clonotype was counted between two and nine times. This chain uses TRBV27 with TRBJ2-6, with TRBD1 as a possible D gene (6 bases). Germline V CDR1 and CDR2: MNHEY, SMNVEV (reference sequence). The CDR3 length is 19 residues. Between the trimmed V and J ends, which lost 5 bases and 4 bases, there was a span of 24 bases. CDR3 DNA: TGTGCCAGCAGTCCCACTGAGGTCAGGGGAGTGGGGGGGGCCAACGTCCTGACTTTC. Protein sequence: CASSPTEVRGVGGANVLTF.

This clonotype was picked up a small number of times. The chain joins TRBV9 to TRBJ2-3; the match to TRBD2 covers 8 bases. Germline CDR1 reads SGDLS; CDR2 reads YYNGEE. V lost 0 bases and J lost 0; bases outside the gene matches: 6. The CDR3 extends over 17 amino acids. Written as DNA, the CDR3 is TGTGCCAGCAGCGTAGCCCTAGCGGGCGCTAGCACAGATACGCAGTATTTT. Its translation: CASSVALAGASTDTQYF.

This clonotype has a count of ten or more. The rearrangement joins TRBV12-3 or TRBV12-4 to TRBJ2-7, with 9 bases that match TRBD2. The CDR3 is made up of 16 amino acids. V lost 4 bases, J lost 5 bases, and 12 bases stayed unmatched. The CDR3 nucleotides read TGTGCCAGCAGTTCATCTGGCGGGGGGGCCATCCACGAGCAGTACTTC. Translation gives CASSSSGGGAIHEQYF.

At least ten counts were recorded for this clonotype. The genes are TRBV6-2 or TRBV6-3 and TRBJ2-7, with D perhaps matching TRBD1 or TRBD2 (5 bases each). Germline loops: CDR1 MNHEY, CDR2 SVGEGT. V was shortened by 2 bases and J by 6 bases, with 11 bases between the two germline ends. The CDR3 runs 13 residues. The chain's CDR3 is CASSYIAGTEQYF. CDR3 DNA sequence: TGTGCCAGCAGTTACATTGCAGGGACCGAGCAGTACTTC.

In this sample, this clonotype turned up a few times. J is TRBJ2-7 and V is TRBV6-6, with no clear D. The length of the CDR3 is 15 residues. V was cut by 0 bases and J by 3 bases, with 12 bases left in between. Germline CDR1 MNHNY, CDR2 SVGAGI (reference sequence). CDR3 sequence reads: CASSYSATEFYEQYF. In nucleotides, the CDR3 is TGTGCCAGCAGTTACTCGGCCACGGAGTTCTACGAGCAGTACTTC.

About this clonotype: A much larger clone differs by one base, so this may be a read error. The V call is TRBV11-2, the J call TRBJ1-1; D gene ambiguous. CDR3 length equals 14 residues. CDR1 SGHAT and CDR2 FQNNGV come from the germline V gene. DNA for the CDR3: TGTGTCAGCAGGACGGACGGCTTGAACACTGAAGCTTTCTTT. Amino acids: CVSRTDGLNTEAFF.

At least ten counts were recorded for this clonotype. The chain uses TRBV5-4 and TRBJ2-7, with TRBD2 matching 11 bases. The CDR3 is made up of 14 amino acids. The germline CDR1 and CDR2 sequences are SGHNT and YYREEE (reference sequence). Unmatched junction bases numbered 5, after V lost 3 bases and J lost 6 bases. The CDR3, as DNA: TGTGCCAGCAGCTCTCTAGCGGGAGGCGGCGAGCAGTACTTC. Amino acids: CASSSLAGGGEQYF.

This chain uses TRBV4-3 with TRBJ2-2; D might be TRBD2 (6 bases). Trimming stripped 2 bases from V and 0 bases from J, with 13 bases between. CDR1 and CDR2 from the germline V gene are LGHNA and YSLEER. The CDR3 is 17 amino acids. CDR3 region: CASSQKKTSSNTGELFF. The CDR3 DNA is TGCGCCAGCAGCCAAAAAAAGACTAGTTCGAACACCGGGGAGCTGTTTTTT.

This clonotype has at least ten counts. The CDR3 region is CASSHPTSGIADTQYF. The DNA for the CDR3 is TGTGCCAGCAGTCATCCTACTAGCGGGATAGCAGATACGCAGTATTTT. V is TRBV28 and J is TRBJ2-3; TRBD2 matches 10 bases. V lost 5 bases, J lost 4 bases, and 9 bases stayed unmatched. This CDR3 has 16 amino acids. Germline values: CDR1 MDHEN, CDR2 SYDVKM.

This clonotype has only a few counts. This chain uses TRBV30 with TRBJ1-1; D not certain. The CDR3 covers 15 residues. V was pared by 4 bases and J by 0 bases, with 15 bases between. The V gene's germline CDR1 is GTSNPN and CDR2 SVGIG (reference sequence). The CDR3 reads CAWIPMAYLNTEAFF. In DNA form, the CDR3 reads TGTGCCTGGATACCTATGGCATATTTGAACACTGAAGCTTTCTTT.

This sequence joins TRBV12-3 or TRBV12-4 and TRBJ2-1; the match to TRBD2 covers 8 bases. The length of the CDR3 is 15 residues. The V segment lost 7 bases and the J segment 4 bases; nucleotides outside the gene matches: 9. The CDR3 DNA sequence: TGTGCCAGCAAGGTTAGCGGGGCGAGTTACAATGAGCAGTTCTTC. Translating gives CASKVSGASYNEQFF.

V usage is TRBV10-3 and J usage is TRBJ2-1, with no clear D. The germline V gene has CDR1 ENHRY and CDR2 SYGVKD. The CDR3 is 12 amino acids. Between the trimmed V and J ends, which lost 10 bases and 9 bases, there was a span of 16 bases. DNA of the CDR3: TGTGCCACGAGAGAAACACGGGTTGAGCAGTTCTTC. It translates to CATRETRVEQFF.

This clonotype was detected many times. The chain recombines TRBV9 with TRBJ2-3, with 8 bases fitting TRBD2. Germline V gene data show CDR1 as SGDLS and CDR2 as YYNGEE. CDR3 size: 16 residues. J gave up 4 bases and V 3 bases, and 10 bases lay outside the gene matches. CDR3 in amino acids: CASSGSRGGWADTQYF. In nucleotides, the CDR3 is TGTGCCAGCAGCGGATCCCGGGGGGGCTGGGCAGATACGCAGTATTTT.

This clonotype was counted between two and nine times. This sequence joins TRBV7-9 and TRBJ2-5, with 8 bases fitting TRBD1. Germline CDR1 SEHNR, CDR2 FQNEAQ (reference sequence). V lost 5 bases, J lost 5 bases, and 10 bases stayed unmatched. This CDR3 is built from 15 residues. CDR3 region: CASSPYETGEETQYF. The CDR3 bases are TGTGCCAGCAGCCCCTATGAGACAGGGGAGGAGACCCAGTACTTC.

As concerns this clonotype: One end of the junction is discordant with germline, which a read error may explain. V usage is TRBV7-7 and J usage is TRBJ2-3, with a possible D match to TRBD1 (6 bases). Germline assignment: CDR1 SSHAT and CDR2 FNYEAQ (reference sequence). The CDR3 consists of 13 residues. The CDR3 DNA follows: TGTGCTAGCAGCTTCAACAGGGAAGATACGCAGTATTTT. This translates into CASSFNREDTQYF.

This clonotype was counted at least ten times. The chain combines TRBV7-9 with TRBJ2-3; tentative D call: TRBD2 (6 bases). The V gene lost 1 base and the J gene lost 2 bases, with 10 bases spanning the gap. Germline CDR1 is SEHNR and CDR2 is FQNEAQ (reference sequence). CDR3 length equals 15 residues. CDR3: CASSLEGLITDTQYF. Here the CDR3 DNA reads TGTGCCAGCAGCTTAGAGGGACTTATCACAGATACGCAGTATTTT.

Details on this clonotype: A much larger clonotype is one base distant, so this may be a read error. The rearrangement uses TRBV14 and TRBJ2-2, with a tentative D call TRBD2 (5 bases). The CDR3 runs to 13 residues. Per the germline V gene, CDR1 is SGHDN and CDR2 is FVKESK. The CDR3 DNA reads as TGTGCCAGCAGCCCTAGTAGCACCGGGGAGCTGTCTTTT. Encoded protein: CASSPSSTGELSF.

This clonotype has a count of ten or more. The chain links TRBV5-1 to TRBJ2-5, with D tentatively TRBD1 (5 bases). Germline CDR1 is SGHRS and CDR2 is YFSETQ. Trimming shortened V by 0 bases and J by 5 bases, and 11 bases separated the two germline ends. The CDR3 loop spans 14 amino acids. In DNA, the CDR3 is TGCGCCAGCAGCTTGGAGGGGTTAAGGGAGACCCAGTACTTC. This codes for CASSLEGLRETQYF.

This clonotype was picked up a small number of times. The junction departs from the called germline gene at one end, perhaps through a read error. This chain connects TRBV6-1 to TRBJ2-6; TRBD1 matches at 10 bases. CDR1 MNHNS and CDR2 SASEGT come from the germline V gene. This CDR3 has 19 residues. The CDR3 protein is CTSSEVTGQGRGWANVLTF. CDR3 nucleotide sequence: TGTACCAGCAGTGAAGTAACGGGACAGGGGAGGGGTTGGGCCAACGTCCTGACTTTC.

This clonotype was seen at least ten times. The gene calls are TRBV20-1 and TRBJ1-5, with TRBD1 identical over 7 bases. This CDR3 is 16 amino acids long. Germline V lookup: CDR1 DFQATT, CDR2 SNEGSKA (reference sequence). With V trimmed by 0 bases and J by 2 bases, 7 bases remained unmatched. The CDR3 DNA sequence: TGCAGTGCTAGAGATGATAGGGGGCCCCGCAATCAGCCCCAGCATTTT. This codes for CSARDDRGPRNQPQHF.

The CDR3, as DNA: TGTGCCAGCAGTTCCGCATCCTCACCCGGTGGTCGGGAGACCCAGTACTTC. Residues: CASSSASSPGGRETQYF. The gene calls are TRBV12-3 or TRBV12-4 and TRBJ2-5; no firm D call. V was pared by 4 bases and J by 5 bases, with 23 bases between. CDR3 size: 17 residues.

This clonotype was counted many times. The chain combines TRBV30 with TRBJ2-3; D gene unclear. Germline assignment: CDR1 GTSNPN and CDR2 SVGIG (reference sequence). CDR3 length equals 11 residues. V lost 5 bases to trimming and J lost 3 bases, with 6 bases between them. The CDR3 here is CAWAITDTQYF. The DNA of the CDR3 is TGTGCCTGGGCCATAACAGATACGCAGTATTTT.

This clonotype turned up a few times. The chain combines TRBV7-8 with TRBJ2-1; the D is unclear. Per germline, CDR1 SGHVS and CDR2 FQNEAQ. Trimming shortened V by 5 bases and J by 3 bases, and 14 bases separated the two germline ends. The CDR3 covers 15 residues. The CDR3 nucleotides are TGTGCCAGCAGCCCCTATGAGGCAGGCTACAATGAGCAGTTCTTC. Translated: CASSPYEAGYNEQFF.

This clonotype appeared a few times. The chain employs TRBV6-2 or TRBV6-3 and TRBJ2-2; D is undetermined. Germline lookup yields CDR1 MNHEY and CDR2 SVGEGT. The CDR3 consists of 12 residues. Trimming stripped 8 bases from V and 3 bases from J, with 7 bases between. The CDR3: CASPDHTGELFF. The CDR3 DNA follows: TGTGCCAGCCCCGACCACACCGGGGAGCTGTTTTTT.

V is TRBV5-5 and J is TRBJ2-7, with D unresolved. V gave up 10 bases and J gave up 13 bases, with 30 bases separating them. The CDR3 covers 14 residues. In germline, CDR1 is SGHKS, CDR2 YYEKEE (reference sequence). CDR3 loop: CARRLPASPSEPYF. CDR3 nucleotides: TGTGCCCGCCGCTTGCCGGCCAGCCCCTCCGAGCCCTACTTC.